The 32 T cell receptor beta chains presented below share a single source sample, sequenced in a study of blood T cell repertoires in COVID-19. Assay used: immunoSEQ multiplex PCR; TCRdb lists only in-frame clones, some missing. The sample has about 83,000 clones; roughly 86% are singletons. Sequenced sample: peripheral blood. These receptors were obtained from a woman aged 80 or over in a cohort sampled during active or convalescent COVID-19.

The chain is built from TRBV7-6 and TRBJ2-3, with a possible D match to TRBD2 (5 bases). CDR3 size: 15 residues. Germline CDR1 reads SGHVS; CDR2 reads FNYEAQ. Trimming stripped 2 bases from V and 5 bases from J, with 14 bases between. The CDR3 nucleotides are TGTGCCAGCAGCTTATCGGGAACCGGCGGAGATACGCAGTATTTT. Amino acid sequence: CASSLSGTGGDTQYF.

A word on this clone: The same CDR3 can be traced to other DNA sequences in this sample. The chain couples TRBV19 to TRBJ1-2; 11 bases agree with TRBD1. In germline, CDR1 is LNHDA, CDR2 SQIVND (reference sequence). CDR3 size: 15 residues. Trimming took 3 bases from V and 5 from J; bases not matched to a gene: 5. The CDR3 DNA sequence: TGTGCCAGTAGTATTACCGGGACAGGGGGGTATGGCTACACCTTC. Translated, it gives CASSITGTGGYGYTF.

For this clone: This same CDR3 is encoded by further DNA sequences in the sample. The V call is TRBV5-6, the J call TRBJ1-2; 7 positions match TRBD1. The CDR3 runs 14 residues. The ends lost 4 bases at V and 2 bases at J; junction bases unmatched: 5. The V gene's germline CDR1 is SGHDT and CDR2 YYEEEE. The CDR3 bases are TGTGCCAGCAGCGCCGGGACAGAGAACTATGGCTACACCTTC. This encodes CASSAGTENYGYTF.

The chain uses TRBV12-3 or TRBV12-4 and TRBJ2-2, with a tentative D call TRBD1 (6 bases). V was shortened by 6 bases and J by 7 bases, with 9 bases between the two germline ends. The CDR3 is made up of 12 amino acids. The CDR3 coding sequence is TGTGCCAGCAGCCCAGGGGTCGGGGAGCTGTTTTTT. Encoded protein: CASSPGVGELFF.

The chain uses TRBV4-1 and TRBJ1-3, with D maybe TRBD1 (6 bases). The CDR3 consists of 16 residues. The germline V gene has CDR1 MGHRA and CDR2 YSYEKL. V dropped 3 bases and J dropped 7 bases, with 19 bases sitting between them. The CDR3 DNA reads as TGCGCCAGCAGCCACCCGATCCGGGACAAGGCCAACACCATATATTTT. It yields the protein CASSHPIRDKANTIYF.

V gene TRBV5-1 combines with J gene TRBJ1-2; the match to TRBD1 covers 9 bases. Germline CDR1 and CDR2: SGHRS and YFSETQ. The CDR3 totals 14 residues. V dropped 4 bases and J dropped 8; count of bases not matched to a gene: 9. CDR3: CASSDKQGAQGYTF. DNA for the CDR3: TGCGCCAGCAGCGATAAACAGGGGGCGCAGGGCTACACCTTC.

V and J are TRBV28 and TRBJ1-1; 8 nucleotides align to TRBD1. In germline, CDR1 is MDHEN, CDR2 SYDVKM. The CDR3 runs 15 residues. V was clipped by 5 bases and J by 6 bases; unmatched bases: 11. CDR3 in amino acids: CASSPRTGLVAEAFF. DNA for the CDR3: TGTGCCAGCAGTCCGAGGACAGGGCTGGTGGCTGAAGCTTTCTTT.

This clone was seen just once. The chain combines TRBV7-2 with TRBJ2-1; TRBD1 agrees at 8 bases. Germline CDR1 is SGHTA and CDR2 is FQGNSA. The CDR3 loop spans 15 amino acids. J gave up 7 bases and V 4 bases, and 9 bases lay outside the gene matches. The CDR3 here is CASSWVRQGTNEQFF. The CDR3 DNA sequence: TGTGCCAGCAGCTGGGTGAGACAGGGGACAAATGAGCAGTTCTTC.

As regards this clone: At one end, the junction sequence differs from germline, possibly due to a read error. The CDR3 spells CAISLLAGAYHEQFF. The CDR3, as DNA: TGTGCCATCAGCCTACTAGCGGGAGCCTACCATGAGCAGTTCTTC. V and J are TRBV10-3 and TRBJ2-1; 11 bases map to TRBD2. The CDR3 consists of 15 residues. CDR1 and CDR2 (germline): ENHRY, SYGVKD.

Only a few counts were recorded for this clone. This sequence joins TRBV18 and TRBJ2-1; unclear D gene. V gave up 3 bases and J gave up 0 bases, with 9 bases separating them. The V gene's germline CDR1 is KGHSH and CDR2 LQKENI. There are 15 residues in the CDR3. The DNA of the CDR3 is TGTGCCAGCTCACCCCGGTGGAGCTCCTACAATGAGCAGTTCTTC. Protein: CASSPRWSSYNEQFF.

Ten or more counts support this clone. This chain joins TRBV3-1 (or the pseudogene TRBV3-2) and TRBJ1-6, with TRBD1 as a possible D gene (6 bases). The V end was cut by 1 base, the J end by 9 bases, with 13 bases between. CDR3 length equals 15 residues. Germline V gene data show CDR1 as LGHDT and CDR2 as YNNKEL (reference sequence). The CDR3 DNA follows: TGTGCCAGCAGCCAAGCACAGGGTCGTGGTTCACCCCTCCACTTT. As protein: CASSQAQGRGSPLHF.

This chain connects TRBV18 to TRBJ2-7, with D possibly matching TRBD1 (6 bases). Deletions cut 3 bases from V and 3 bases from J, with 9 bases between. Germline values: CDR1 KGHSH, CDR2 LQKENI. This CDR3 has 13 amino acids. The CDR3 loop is CASSPRQDYEQYF. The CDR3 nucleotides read TGTGCCAGCTCACCGCGACAGGACTACGAGCAGTACTTC.

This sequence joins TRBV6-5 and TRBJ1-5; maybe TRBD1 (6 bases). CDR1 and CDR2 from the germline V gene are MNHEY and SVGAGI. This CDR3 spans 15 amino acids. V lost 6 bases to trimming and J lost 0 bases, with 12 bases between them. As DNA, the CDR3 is TGTGCCAGCAGCTCACAGGGATATAGCAATCAGCCCCAGCATTTT. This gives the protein CASSSQGYSNQPQHF.

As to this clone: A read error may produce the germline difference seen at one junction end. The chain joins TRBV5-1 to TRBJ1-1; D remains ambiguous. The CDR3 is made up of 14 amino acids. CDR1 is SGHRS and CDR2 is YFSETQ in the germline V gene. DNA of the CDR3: TGCGCCAGCACCCTACCAACGGGGTCGGGTGAAACTTTCTTT. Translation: CASTLPTGSGETFF.

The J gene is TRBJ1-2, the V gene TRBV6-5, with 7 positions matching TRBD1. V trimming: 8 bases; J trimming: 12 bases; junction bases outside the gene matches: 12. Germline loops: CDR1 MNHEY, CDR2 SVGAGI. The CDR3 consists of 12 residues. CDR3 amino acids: CASSKTGIRNTF. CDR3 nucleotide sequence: TGTGCCAGCTCAAAGACAGGGATTAGAAACACCTTC.

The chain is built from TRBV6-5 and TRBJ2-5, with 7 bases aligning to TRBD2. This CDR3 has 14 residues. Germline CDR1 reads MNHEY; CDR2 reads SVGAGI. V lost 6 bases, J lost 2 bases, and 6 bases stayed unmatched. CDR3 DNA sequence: TGTGCCAGCAGGACCGGGACTATACAAGAGACCCAGTACTTC. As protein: CASRTGTIQETQYF.

The CDR3 DNA reads TGCGCCAGCAGCTTGGCGGGTTCCTACGAGCAGTACTTC. This translates into CASSLAGSYEQYF. This chain joins TRBV5-1 and TRBJ2-7, with D unresolved. CDR1 is SGHRS and CDR2 is YFSETQ in the germline V gene. Between the trimmed V and J ends, which lost 0 bases and 1 base, there was a span of 5 bases. The CDR3 covers 13 residues.

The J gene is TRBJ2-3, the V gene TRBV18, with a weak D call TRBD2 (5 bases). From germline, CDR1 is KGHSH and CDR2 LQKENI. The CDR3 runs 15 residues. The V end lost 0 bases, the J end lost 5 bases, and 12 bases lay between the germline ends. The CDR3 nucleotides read TGTGCCAGCTCACCACCGATCCGGGATCTAGATACGCAGTATTTT. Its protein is CASSPPIRDLDTQYF.

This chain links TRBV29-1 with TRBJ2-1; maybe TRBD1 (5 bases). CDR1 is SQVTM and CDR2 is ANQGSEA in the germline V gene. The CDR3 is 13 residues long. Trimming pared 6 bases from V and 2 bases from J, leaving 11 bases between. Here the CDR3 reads CSVYRWTYNEQFF. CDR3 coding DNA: TGCAGCGTCTACAGGTGGACCTACAATGAGCAGTTCTTC.

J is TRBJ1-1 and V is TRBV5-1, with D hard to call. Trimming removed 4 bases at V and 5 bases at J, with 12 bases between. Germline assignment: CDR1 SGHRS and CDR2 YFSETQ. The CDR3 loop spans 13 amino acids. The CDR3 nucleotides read TGCGCCAGCAGCATCGAGGCGAGTACTGAAGCTTTCTTT. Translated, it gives CASSIEASTEAFF.

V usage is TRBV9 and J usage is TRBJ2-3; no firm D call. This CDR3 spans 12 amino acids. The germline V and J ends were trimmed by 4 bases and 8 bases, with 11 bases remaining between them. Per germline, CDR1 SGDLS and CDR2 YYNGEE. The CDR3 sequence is CASSPSEFTQYF. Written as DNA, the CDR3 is TGTGCCAGCAGCCCGAGTGAGTTTACGCAGTATTTT.

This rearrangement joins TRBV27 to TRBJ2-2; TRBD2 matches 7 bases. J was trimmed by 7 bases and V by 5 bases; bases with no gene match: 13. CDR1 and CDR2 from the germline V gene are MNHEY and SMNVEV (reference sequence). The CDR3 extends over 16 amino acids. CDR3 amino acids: CASSPRAGPFGGELFF. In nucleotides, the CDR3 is TGTGCCAGCAGTCCAAGAGCGGGACCCTTTGGCGGGGAGCTGTTTTTT.

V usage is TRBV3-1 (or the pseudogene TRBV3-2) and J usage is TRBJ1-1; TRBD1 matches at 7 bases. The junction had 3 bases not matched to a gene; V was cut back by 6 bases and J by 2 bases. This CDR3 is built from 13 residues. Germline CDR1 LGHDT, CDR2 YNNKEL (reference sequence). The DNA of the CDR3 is TGTGCCAGCAGTCAGGGGGTTAACACTGAAGCTTTCTTT. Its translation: CASSQGVNTEAFF.

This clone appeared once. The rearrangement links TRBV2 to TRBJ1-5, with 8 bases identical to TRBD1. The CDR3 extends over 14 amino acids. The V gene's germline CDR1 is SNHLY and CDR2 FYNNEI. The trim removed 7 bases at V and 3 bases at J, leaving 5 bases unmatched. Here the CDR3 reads CASTMGQANQPQHF. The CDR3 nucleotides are TGTGCCAGCACCATGGGACAGGCCAATCAGCCCCAGCATTTT.

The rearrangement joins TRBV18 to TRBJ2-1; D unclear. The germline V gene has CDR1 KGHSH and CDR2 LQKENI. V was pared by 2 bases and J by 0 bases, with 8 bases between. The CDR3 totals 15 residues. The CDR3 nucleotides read TGTGCCAGCTCACCAATCTCTAGCTCCTACAATGAGCAGTTCTTC. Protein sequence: CASSPISSSYNEQFF.

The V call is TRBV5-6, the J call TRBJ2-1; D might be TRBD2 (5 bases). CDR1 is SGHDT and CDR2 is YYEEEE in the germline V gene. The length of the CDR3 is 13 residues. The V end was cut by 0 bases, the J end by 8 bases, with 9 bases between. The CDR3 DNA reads TGTGCCAGCAGCTTGGTTTCTAGCTATGAGCAGTTCTTC. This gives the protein CASSLVSSYEQFF.

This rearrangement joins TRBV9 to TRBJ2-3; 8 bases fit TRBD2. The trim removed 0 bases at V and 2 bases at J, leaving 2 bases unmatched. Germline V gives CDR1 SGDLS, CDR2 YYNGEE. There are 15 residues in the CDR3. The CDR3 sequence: CASSVAGGATDTQYF. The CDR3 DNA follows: TGTGCCAGCAGCGTAGCCGGGGGGGCCACAGATACGCAGTATTTT.

CDR3 residues: CASSSPLSDVTDTQYF. In nucleotides, the CDR3 is TGCGCCAGCAGCTCCCCACTTAGCGACGTGACAGATACGCAGTATTTT. The genes are TRBV5-1 and TRBJ2-3, with a weak D call TRBD2 (5 bases). Germline V lookup: CDR1 SGHRS, CDR2 YFSETQ. V was clipped by 3 bases and J by 3 bases, with 17 bases between them. The CDR3 runs 16 residues. Looking up the rest from reference TRBV5-1 and TRBJ2-3 gives the full variable domain: KAGVTQTPRYLIKTRGQQVTLSCSPISGHRSVSWYQQTPGQGLQFLFEYFSETQRNKGNFPGRFSGRQFSNSRSEMNVSTLELGDSALYLCASSSPLSDVTDTQYFGPGTRLTVL.

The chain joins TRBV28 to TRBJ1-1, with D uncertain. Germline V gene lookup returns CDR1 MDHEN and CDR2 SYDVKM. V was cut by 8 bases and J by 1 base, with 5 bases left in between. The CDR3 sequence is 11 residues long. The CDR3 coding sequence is TGTGCCAGCCGGGGGAACACTGAAGCTTTCTTT. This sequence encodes CASRGNTEAFF.

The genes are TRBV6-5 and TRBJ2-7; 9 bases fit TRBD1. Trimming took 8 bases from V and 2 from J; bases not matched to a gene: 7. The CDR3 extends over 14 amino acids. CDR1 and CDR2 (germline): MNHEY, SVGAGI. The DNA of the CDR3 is TGTGCCAGCGACACCCGGGACAGGGCCTACGAGCAGTACTTC. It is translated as CASDTRDRAYEQYF.

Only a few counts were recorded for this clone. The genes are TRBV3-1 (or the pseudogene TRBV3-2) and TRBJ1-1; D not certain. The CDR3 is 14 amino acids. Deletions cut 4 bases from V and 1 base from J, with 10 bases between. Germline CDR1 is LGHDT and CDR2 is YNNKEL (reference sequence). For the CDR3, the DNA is TGTGCCAGCAGCCGGTCCGGAGGGAACACTGAAGCTTTCTTT. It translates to CASSRSGGNTEAFF.

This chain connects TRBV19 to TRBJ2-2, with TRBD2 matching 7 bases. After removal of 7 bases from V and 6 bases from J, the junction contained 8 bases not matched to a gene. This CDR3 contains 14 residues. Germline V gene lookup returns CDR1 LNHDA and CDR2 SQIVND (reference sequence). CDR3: CASNPAGTAGELFF. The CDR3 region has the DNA TGTGCCAGTAATCCAGCGGGAACGGCCGGGGAGCTGTTTTTT.